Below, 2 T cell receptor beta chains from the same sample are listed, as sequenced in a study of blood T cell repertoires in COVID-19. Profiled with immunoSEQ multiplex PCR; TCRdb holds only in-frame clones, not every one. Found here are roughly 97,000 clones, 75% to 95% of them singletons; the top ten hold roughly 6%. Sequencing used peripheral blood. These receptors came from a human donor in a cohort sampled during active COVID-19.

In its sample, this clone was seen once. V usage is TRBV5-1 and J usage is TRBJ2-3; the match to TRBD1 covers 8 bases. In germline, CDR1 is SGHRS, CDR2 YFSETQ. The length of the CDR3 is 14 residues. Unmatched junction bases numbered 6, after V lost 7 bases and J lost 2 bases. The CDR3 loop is CASGGTGSTDTQYF. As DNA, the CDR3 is TGCGCCAGCGGGGGGACAGGTTCCACAGATACGCAGTATTTT.

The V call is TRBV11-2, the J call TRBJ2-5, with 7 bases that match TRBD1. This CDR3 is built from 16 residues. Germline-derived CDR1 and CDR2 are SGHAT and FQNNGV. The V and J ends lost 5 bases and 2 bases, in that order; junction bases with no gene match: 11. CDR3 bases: TGTGCCAGCAGCCCGGGTAGGTGGACAGGACAAGAGACCCAGTACTTC. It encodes CASSPGRWTGQETQYF.